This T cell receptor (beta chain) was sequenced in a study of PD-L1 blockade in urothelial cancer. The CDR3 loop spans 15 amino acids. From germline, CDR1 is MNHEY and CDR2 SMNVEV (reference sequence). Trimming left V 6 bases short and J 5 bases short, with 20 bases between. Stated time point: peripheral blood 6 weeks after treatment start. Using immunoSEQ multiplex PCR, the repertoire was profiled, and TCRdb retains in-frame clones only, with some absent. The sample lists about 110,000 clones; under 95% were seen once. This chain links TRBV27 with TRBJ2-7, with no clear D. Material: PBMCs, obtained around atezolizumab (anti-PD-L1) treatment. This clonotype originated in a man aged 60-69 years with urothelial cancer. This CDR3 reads CASSLSLGLRDEQYF. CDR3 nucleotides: TGTGCCAGCAGCTTGAGTTTGGGCCTCCGAGACGAGCAGTACTTC.